The next 20 T cell receptor beta chains were all read from a single sample in a study of cytomegalovirus exposure and HLA in healthy donors. The study ran its PCR with 60 Vbeta and 13 Jbeta primers. Using immunoSEQ multiplex PCR, the repertoire was profiled, and TCRdb retains in-frame clones only, with some absent. The sample records some 150,000 clones, approximately 79% being singletons. Material: PBMCs. The source of these receptors is a man aged 35 to 55 in good health and CMV-seropositive.

This chain connects TRBV7-9 to TRBJ1-2; the match to TRBD1 covers 8 bases. Germline V gives CDR1 SEHNR, CDR2 FQNEAQ (reference sequence). CDR3 size: 15 residues. V dropped 5 bases and J dropped 5; count of bases not matched to a gene: 10. In nucleotides, the CDR3 is TGTGCCAGCAGCCACAGGGACAGGAGTGATTATGGCTACACCTTC. It yields the protein CASSHRDRSDYGYTF.

The chain has TRBV7-3 and TRBJ2-5, with no clear D. Germline V gene data show CDR1 as SGHTA and CDR2 as FQGTGA. Trimming removed 3 bases from V and 2 bases from J, with 7 bases in between. The CDR3 contains 13 residues. CDR3 in amino acids: CASSFGRQETQYF. DNA for the CDR3: TGTGCCAGCAGCTTTGGCAGGCAAGAGACCCAGTACTTC.

V gene TRBV12-1 combines with J gene TRBJ2-2; the tabulated D call, TRBD2, remains unverified against the DNA. TRBV12-1 is designated a pseudogene. The CDR3 contains 14 residues. DNA of the CDR3: TGTGCCAGCAGGCTCACAGCGGGACACGGGGAGCTGTTTTTT. Translated: CASRLTAGHGELFF.

This rearrangement joins TRBV6-6 to TRBJ1-1; D not certain. This CDR3 spans 14 amino acids. From germline, CDR1 is MNHNY and CDR2 SVGAGI (reference sequence). V shed 0 bases and J shed 0 bases, with 5 bases lying between them. Here the CDR3 DNA reads TGTGCCAGCAGTTACTCCCACATGAACACTGAAGCTTTCTTT. The encoded protein is CASSYSHMNTEAFF.

The J gene is TRBJ2-7, the V gene TRBV5-6, with D perhaps TRBD1 (6 bases). The CDR3 consists of 14 residues. V lost 4 bases and J 0 bases, leaving 11 bases between the germline ends. CDR1 SGHDT and CDR2 YYEEEE come from the germline V gene. The CDR3 DNA follows: TGTGCCAGCAGCCTGGACAGCTTCTCCTACGAGCAGTACTTC. It specifies CASSLDSFSYEQYF.

This clone has just a few counts. The rearrangement joins TRBV29-1 to TRBJ2-7, with 14 bases that match TRBD2. This CDR3 is 14 amino acids long. Germline-derived CDR1 and CDR2 are SQVTM and ANQGSEA. V was pared by 6 bases and J by 7 bases, with 8 bases of the junction left unmatched. The CDR3 spells CSVDGTSGSNEQYF. The CDR3 DNA is TGCAGCGTCGATGGGACTAGCGGGAGTAATGAGCAGTACTTC.

The J gene is TRBJ2-7, the V gene TRBV19; the D gene is possibly TRBD2 (6 bases). This CDR3 has 14 amino acids. Germline V gene sequence: CDR1 LNHDA, CDR2 SQIVND (reference sequence). The V gene lost 5 bases and the J gene lost 5 bases, with 16 bases spanning the gap. The chain's CDR3 is CASSEYGTQNEQYF. CDR3 nucleotides: TGTGCCAGTAGTGAGTACGGGACTCAAAACGAGCAGTACTTC.

This clone has just a few counts. Other DNA variants within this sample encode the same CDR3. The gene calls are TRBV27 and TRBJ2-3; 10 bases fit TRBD2. Unmatched junction bases numbered 5, after V lost 5 bases and J lost 6 bases. This CDR3 contains 14 residues. The germline gives CDR1 MNHEY, CDR2 SMNVEV (reference sequence). The CDR3 DNA sequence: TGTGCCAGCAGTACCAGCGGGAGGGTTGATACGCAGTATTTT. This sequence encodes CASSTSGRVDTQYF.

The gene calls are TRBV29-1 and TRBJ2-1; 10 bases line up with TRBD2. The germline CDR1 and CDR2 sequences are SQVTM and ANQGSEA. The CDR3 has 13 amino acids. The junction had 3 bases not matched to a gene; V was cut back by 4 bases and J by 6 bases. The CDR3 loop is CSVGTSGTNEQFF. The DNA of the CDR3 is TGCAGCGTTGGGACTAGCGGAACCAATGAGCAGTTCTTC.

This chain links TRBV28 with TRBJ1-2, with 8 nucleotides matching TRBD1. Germline V gene data show CDR1 as MDHEN and CDR2 as SYDVKM. J was trimmed by 4 bases and V by 6 bases; bases with no gene match: 10. This CDR3 region has 15 residues. The CDR3 DNA reads as TGTGCCAGCAGCACTCAGGGGGCCGAGGGCTATGGCTACACCTTC. Residues: CASSTQGAEGYGYTF.

The rearrangement links TRBV28 to TRBJ2-5, with 11 bases fitting TRBD2. The DNA matches TRBJ2-7 better at its end, which makes the J call doubtful. Germline loops: CDR1 MDHEN, CDR2 SYDVKM. There are 14 residues in the CDR3. The CDR3 sequence: CASSLQLAGVEQYF. CDR3 in DNA: TGTGCCAGCAGTTTACAACTAGCGGGAGTCGAGCAGTACTTC.

This chain uses TRBV6-5 with TRBJ2-7; maybe TRBD1 (5 bases). Between the trimmed V and J ends, which lost 0 bases and 4 bases, there was a span of 13 bases. The CDR3 sequence is 15 residues long. Germline-derived CDR1 and CDR2 are MNHEY and SVGAGI. The chain's CDR3 is CASSYSSGWDYEQYF. For the CDR3, the DNA is TGTGCCAGCAGTTACTCATCAGGGTGGGATTACGAGCAGTACTTC.

Concerning this clone: One end of the junction varies from germline; a read error may be responsible. The V call is TRBV7-7, the J call TRBJ1-1, with D perhaps TRBD1 (5 bases). Germline CDR1 SSHAT, CDR2 FNYEAQ (reference sequence). The CDR3 has 15 residues. The CDR3 here is CASSSLGRGNTEAFF. CDR3 nucleotides: TGTGCTAGCAGCTCCCTCGGGAGGGGAAACACTGAAGCTTTCTTT.

In DNA form, the CDR3 reads TGTGCCAGCAGTGGACAGCTAAATCAGCCCCAGCATTTT. Protein: CASSGQLNQPQHF. This chain connects TRBV6-1 to TRBJ1-5; TRBD1 might be the D (5 bases). The germline V and J ends were trimmed by 4 bases and 4 bases, with 8 bases remaining between them. The CDR3 has 13 residues. Looked up from germline, CDR1 is MNHNS and CDR2 is SASEGT.

The chain joins TRBV4-1 to TRBJ1-2; 7 nucleotides agree with TRBD1. Germline CDR1 is MGHRA and CDR2 is YSYEKL. V gave up 0 bases and J gave up 5 bases; unmatched junction bases: 9. The CDR3 contains 16 residues. CDR3 sequence (DNA): TGCGCCAGCAGCCAAGAATCGGGGACAGACTATTATGGCTACACCTTC. As protein: CASSQESGTDYYGYTF.

This chain links TRBV28 with TRBJ2-5, with D perhaps matching TRBD1 (6 bases). The last part of the DNA fits TRBJ2-7 better; the J call may be wrong. CDR1 is MDHEN and CDR2 is SYDVKM in the germline V gene. The CDR3 extends over 14 amino acids. Written as DNA, the CDR3 is TGTGCCAGCAGTCCTGGACAGCGCTCCTACGAGCAGTACTTC. Its protein is CASSPGQRSYEQYF.

J is TRBJ1-1 and V is TRBV5-1, with D possibly TRBD1 on 6 matching bases. This CDR3 has 14 residues. V lost 3 bases to trimming and J lost 1 base, with 10 bases between them. CDR1 and CDR2 (germline): SGHRS, YFSETQ. The CDR3 DNA follows: TGCGCCAGCAGCTGGACGGGACAGAACACTGAAGCTTTCTTT. Its translation is CASSWTGQNTEAFF.

This sequence joins TRBV4-2 and TRBJ1-3; possible D gene TRBD1, 6 bases. CDR1 and CDR2 (germline): LGHNA, YNFKEQ. The CDR3 spans 16 residues. V shed 1 base and J shed 4 bases, with 14 bases lying between them. CDR3 in amino acids: CASSQANRASGNTIYF. CDR3 nucleotide sequence: TGTGCCAGCAGCCAAGCAAACAGGGCGTCCGGAAACACCATATATTTT.

This sequence joins TRBV25-1 and TRBJ2-1, with TRBD1 as a possible D gene (6 bases). This CDR3 is built from 16 residues. The germline V and J ends were trimmed by 0 bases and 5 bases, with 14 bases remaining between them. Germline CDR1 is MGHDK and CDR2 is SYGVNS. CDR3 in amino acids: CASSEYTGTPDNEQFF. Written as DNA, the CDR3 is TGTGCCAGCAGTGAATATACGGGGACACCCGACAATGAGCAGTTCTTC. The whole variable domain, filled in from reference TRBV25-1 and TRBJ2-1, reads EADIYQTPRYLVIGTGKKITLECSQTMGHDKMYWYQQDPGMELHLIHYSYGVNSTEKGDLSSESTVSRIRTEHFPLTLESARPSHTSQYLCASSEYTGTPDNEQFFGPGTRLTVL.

The table lists this clone with many counts. This chain joins TRBV6-1 and TRBJ2-7; 8 bases match TRBD1. The CDR3 contains 13 residues. With V trimmed by 5 bases and J by 12 bases, 12 bases remained unmatched. Germline CDR1 MNHNS, CDR2 SASEGT. CDR3 residues: CASSSGQAIYRYF. The CDR3 coding sequence is TGTGCCAGCAGTTCGGGACAGGCCATCTATCGGTACTTC.